These 25 T cell receptor beta chains came from one sample sequenced in a study of blood T cells in healthy people across ages. Primers used in a second PCR of about 7 to 12 cycles were a sample-barcoded 5' primer and a J-beta primer mix. TCRdb passed the 5' RACE reads through MiXCR, listing each CDR3 protein once. The repertoire holds under 1,000,000 distinct CDR3 sequences, 35% to 40% seen once, with roughly 13% in the top ten. Sequencing was carried out using blood. The receptors were gathered from a man in his late teens or twenties in good health.

A few counts support this clonotype. This chain links TRBV6-1 with TRBJ1-1; 7 nucleotides align to TRBD1. Unmatched junction bases numbered 14, after V lost 6 bases and J lost 1 base. Germline loops: CDR1 MNHNS, CDR2 SASEGT. The CDR3 consists of 17 residues. CDR3 protein: CASRTRQGGLGNTEAFF. The CDR3 DNA reads TGTGCCAGCAGAACCCGACAGGGAGGATTGGGGAACACTGAAGCTTTCTTT.

The chain uses TRBV20-1 and TRBJ2-5, with 13 nucleotides matching TRBD2. The germline V gene encodes CDR1 DFQATT and CDR2 SNEGSKA (reference sequence). The CDR3 totals 16 residues. Unmatched junction bases numbered 10, after V lost 4 bases and J lost 5 bases. The CDR3 nucleotides are TGCAGTGCTAAACCCGGACTAGCGGGAGTTAAGGAGACCCAGTACTTC. It yields the protein CSAKPGLAGVKETQYF.

The chain recombines TRBV7-2 with TRBJ2-1; 10 nucleotides align to TRBD1. The CDR3 has 14 residues. The V gene's germline CDR1 is SGHTA and CDR2 FQGNSA. The V gene end was trimmed by 1 base and the J gene end by 6 bases; junction bases not matched to a gene: 0. CDR3 sequence (DNA): TGTACCAGCAGCTTAGGGGACAGGGGCAATGAGCAGTTCTTC. Protein sequence: CTSSLGDRGNEQFF.

The chain couples TRBV2 to TRBJ2-5; tentative D call: TRBD1 (6 bases). This CDR3 has 15 amino acids. The germline V gene has CDR1 SNHLY and CDR2 FYNNEI. Between the trimmed V and J ends, which lost 4 bases and 3 bases, there was a span of 15 bases. DNA for the CDR3: TGTGCCAGCAGTGCGAATCCTGGACAGAAAGAGACCCAGTACTTC. Translation gives CASSANPGQKETQYF. Variable domain in full (rest from reference TRBV2 and TRBJ2-5): EPEVTQTPSHQVTQMGQEVILRCVPISNHLYFYWYRQILGQKVEFLVSFYNNEISEKSEIFDDQFSVERPDGSNFTLKIRSTKLEDSAMYFCASSANPGQKETQYFGPGTRLLVL.

This clonotype was detected once. A junction boundary mismatches the germline segment, possibly from a read error. The chain links TRBV7-9 to TRBJ2-4; D is unclear. The DNA end favors TRBJ2-5, so the J call may be wrong. Germline loops: CDR1 SEHNR, CDR2 FQNEAQ (reference sequence). This CDR3 is built from 14 residues. CDR3 sequence reads: CANSPLAQQETQYF. In DNA, the CDR3 is TGTGCCAACAGCCCATTAGCACAGCAAGAGACCCAGTACTTC.

In its sample, this clonotype was seen many times. This chain connects TRBV12-3 or TRBV12-4 to TRBJ2-7; 9 nucleotides align to TRBD1. The CDR3 spans 16 residues. The V gene end was trimmed by 5 bases and the J gene end by 4 bases; junction bases not matched to a gene: 12. CDR3 DNA: TGTGCCAGCAGTCCGGACAGGGGCACGGAATTTTACGAGCAGTACTTC. Amino acids: CASSPDRGTEFYEQYF.

The rearrangement joins TRBV20-1 to TRBJ2-4; D is tentatively TRBD1 or TRBD2 (5 bases each). The CDR3 is made up of 12 amino acids. Germline-derived CDR1 and CDR2 are DFQATT and SNEGSKA (reference sequence). V shed 6 bases and J shed 5 bases, with 11 bases lying between them. The CDR3 reads CSAALGENIQYF. As DNA, the CDR3 is TGCAGTGCCGCCTTGGGGGAAAACATTCAGTACTTC.

J is TRBJ1-2 and V is TRBV12-3 or TRBV12-4; unclear D gene. Trimming shortened V by 0 bases and J by 8 bases, and 10 bases separated the two germline ends. The length of the CDR3 is 13 residues. CDR3: CASSLALGSGYTF. CDR3 nucleotides: TGTGCCAGCAGTTTAGCACTGGGTTCCGGCTACACCTTC.

V is TRBV24-1 and J is TRBJ2-6, with TRBD1 identical over 7 bases. This CDR3 region has 15 residues. V dropped 5 bases and J dropped 0; count of bases not matched to a gene: 0. Germline CDR1 is KGHDR and CDR2 is SFDVKD. Written as DNA, the CDR3 is TGTGCCACCAGTGGACAGGGCTCTGGGGCCAACGTCCTGACTTTC. Translating gives CATSGQGSGANVLTF.

The chain has TRBV11-2 and TRBJ1-6; D is ambiguous. This CDR3 comprises 18 residues. Looked up from germline, CDR1 is SGHAT and CDR2 is FQNNGV. With 6 bases removed from V and 0 bases from J, the gap between germline ends came to 18 bases. This CDR3 reads CASRLITPGRSYNSPLHF. CDR3 bases: TGTGCCAGCAGGTTAATCACACCCGGGCGCTCCTATAATTCACCCCTCCACTTT.

The sample holds a few counts of this clonotype. The chain employs TRBV28 and TRBJ1-5; D is uncertain. The CDR3 totals 12 residues. V was shortened by 2 bases and J by 7 bases, with 6 bases between the two germline ends. Germline V CDR1 and CDR2: MDHEN, SYDVKM. CDR3 in DNA: TGTGCCAGCAGTTTACGGGAGCAGCCCCAGCATTTT. Encoded protein: CASSLREQPQHF.

This clonotype was seen ten or more times. In nucleotides, the CDR3 is TGTGCCAGCAGTCCCTCCTGGGGCGATCTAGAGACCCAGTACTTC. Translated: CASSPSWGDLETQYF. The genes are TRBV27 and TRBJ2-5; weak D call: TRBD1 (5 bases). The CDR3 consists of 15 residues. Between the trimmed V and J ends, which lost 5 bases and 4 bases, there was a span of 17 bases. Germline CDR1 MNHEY, CDR2 SMNVEV (reference sequence).

The rearrangement uses TRBV5-1 and TRBJ2-3, with D perhaps matching TRBD1 or TRBD2 (5 bases each). Germline assignment: CDR1 SGHRS and CDR2 YFSETQ. V lost 7 bases to trimming and J lost 0 bases, with 18 bases between them. This CDR3 comprises 16 residues. The CDR3 DNA follows: TGCGCCAGCGCCTTGGCAGGGACCACCAGCACAGATACGCAGTATTTT. The encoded protein is CASALAGTTSTDTQYF.

V and J are TRBV12-3 or TRBV12-4 and TRBJ1-6, with TRBD1 matching over 8 bases. The junction had 4 bases not matched to a gene; V was cut back by 5 bases and J by 7 bases. The CDR3 is made up of 14 amino acids. In DNA form, the CDR3 reads TGTGCCAGCAGTACCAGGGGGCGAAATTCACCCCTCCACTTT. As protein: CASSTRGRNSPLHF.

Points on this clonotype: A read error may be the cause here, since a much bigger clone is one base away. The chain couples TRBV12-3 or TRBV12-4 to TRBJ1-2; 9 nucleotides line up with TRBD1. The CDR3 is made up of 15 amino acids. CDR3 nucleotide sequence: TGTGCCCGCAGCCAACGGGGACAGGGAACGGTCGGCTACACCTTC. Protein sequence: CARSQRGQGTVGYTF.

The chain uses TRBV12-3 or TRBV12-4 and TRBJ1-1; a possible D gene is TRBD1 (5 bases). The germline V and J ends were trimmed by 7 bases and 4 bases, with 13 bases remaining between them. There are 13 residues in the CDR3. The DNA of the CDR3 is TGTGCCAGCATCTACGGGGGAGGCACTGAAGCTTTCTTT. Translation: CASIYGGGTEAFF.

The CDR3 DNA reads as TGTGCCAGTAGTAGATACAACGAGGGGGGATCATCGACCCAGTACTTC. This translates into CASSRYNEGGSSTQYF. The J gene is TRBJ2-5, the V gene TRBV19; the D call may be TRBD1 or TRBD2 (6 bases each). Trimming stripped 4 bases from V and 7 bases from J, with 22 bases between. Germline values: CDR1 LNHDA, CDR2 SQIVND (reference sequence). The CDR3 covers 16 residues.

This clonotype was counted at least ten times. The rearrangement uses TRBV7-2 and TRBJ2-7, with unresolved D. The DNA end is more similar to TRBJ2-5, so the J call may be wrong. The CDR3 is made up of 12 amino acids. Germline assignment: CDR1 SGHTA and CDR2 FQGNSA. CDR3 DNA sequence: TGTGCCAGCAGCCTTGCCTTGGGGACCCAGTACTTC. It specifies CASSLALGTQYF.

For this clonotype: A junction end diverges from the germline sequence, so it may reflect a read error. The V call is TRBV29-1, the J call TRBJ1-1; D gene ambiguous. There are 13 residues in the CDR3. Germline CDR1 reads SQVTM; CDR2 reads ANQGSEA. The DNA of the CDR3 is TGCAGCGCTGAAGATCGAAGTGACACTGAAGCTTTCTTT. Protein: CSAEDRSDTEAFF. The entire variable domain, with the rest obtained from reference TRBV29-1 and TRBJ1-1, is as follows: SAVISQKPSRDICQRGTSLTIQCQVDSQVTMMFWYRQQPGQSLTLIATANQGSEATYESGFVIDKFPISRPNLTFSTLTVSNMSPEDSSIYLCSAEDRSDTEAFFGQGTRLTVV.

J is TRBJ1-6 and V is TRBV20-1; 7 bases fit TRBD1. This CDR3 comprises 19 residues. CDR1 is DFQATT and CDR2 is SNEGSKA in the germline V gene (reference sequence). V was clipped by 0 bases and J by 6 bases; unmatched bases: 17. CDR3 sequence reads: CSARDRRTGWGEGNSPLHF. Here the CDR3 DNA reads TGCAGTGCTAGAGATCGTCGGACAGGATGGGGTGAAGGTAATTCACCCCTCCACTTT.

V usage is TRBV25-1 and J usage is TRBJ1-1, with 7 positions matching TRBD1. Germline CDR1 is MGHDK and CDR2 is SYGVNS. This CDR3 spans 14 amino acids. V shed 2 bases and J 7 bases; nucleotides not matched to a gene: 7. The chain's CDR3 is CASSERQGGGEAFF. CDR3 sequence (DNA): TGTGCCAGCAGTGAAAGACAGGGTGGGGGTGAAGCTTTCTTT.

As for this clonotype: A read error may explain this, as a much larger clone is one base away. The chain joins TRBV29-1 to TRBJ2-1; no firm D call. Gene TRBJ2-7 matches the end of the DNA better, so the J call may be wrong. In germline, CDR1 is SQVTM, CDR2 ANQGSEA. The length of the CDR3 is 10 residues. CDR3 sequence: CSVSIHEQYF. The CDR3 bases are TGCAGCGTTTCCATTCATGAGCAGTACTTC.

The table lists this clonotype with many counts. The V gene is TRBV15, the J gene TRBJ2-5; no clear D. CDR1 is LNHNV, CDR2 YYDKDF, per germline (reference sequence). V dropped 3 bases and J dropped 2 bases, with 7 bases sitting between them. The CDR3 contains 13 residues. CDR3 bases: TGTGCCACCAGCAGTGAGGTTCAAGAGACCCAGTACTTC. Translation gives CATSSEVQETQYF.

This clonotype was seen many times. This chain connects TRBV5-1 to TRBJ2-1; D not certain. Germline V CDR1 and CDR2: SGHRS, YFSETQ. V was shortened by 5 bases and J by 2 bases, with 11 bases between the two germline ends. CDR3 length equals 14 residues. The CDR3 DNA follows: TGCGCCAGCAGTAGGTACGGTGCCTACAATGAGCAGTTCTTC. Protein sequence: CASSRYGAYNEQFF.

This sequence joins TRBV29-1 and TRBJ1-1; D gene uncertain. With 5 bases removed from V and 5 bases from J, the gap between germline ends came to 12 bases. The CDR3 covers 12 residues. Per the germline V gene, CDR1 is SQVTM and CDR2 is ANQGSEA. The CDR3 DNA follows: TGCAGCGTTCTTAGTCAACGTACTGAAGCTTTCTTT. This gives the protein CSVLSQRTEAFF.